One and the same sample provided the 32 T cell receptor beta chains below, sequenced in a study of blood T cell repertoires in COVID-19. The data were produced by immunoSEQ multiplex PCR, yet TCRdb's version contains in-frame clones alone and is incomplete. This table has about 270,000 clones, approximately 92% appearing once. The sequenced sample was PBMCs or T cells enriched from blood (not recorded which). These receptors all come from a woman aged 18-29 years who had recovered from COVID-19.

The chain is built from TRBV10-2 and TRBJ1-2, with D possibly matching TRBD1 (6 bases). Germline CDR1 reads WSHSY; CDR2 reads SAAADI. This CDR3 has 14 residues. Trimming took 6 bases from V and 1 from J, leaving 12 bases between them. CDR3 DNA sequence: TGCGCCAGCAGGCAGGGGCACCTTAACTATGGCTACACCTTC. Protein: CASRQGHLNYGYTF.

The chain recombines TRBV6-1 with TRBJ1-6; 12 bases fit TRBD1. Germline trimming cut 3 bases from V and 10 bases from J; bases unmatched to any gene: 1. The CDR3 length is 14 residues. Germline assignment: CDR1 MNHNS and CDR2 SASEGT. CDR3: CASSEGTGGSPLHF. The CDR3 DNA reads TGTGCCAGCAGTGAGGGGACAGGGGGCTCACCCCTCCACTTT.

This clone is a singleton in its sample. The gene calls are TRBV6-1 and TRBJ1-1, with D possibly being TRBD1 (5 bases). V shed 3 bases and J shed 5 bases, with 13 bases lying between them. The CDR3 extends over 14 amino acids. Germline CDR1 MNHNS, CDR2 SASEGT. CDR3 DNA: TGTGCCAGCAGTGACAGGGCGCGGGGGACTGAAGCTTTCTTT. Translation: CASSDRARGTEAFF.

The rearrangement links TRBV11-2 to TRBJ1-2; D not resolved. The CDR3 length is 15 residues. The germline V gene encodes CDR1 SGHAT and CDR2 FQNNGV. V was pared by 1 base and J by 0 bases, with 9 bases between. The CDR3 DNA sequence: TGTGCCAGCAGCTTAGCGTACAGAACTAACTATGGCTACACCTTC. Protein product: CASSLAYRTNYGYTF. Supplemented by reference TRBV11-2 and TRBJ1-2, the full variable domain reads EAGVAQSPRYKIIEKRQSVAFWCNPISGHATLYWYQQILGQGPKLLIQFQNNGVVDDSQLPKDRFSAERLKGVDSTLKIQPAKLEDSAVYLCASSLAYRTNYGYTFGSGTRLTVV.

The V gene is TRBV18, the J gene TRBJ1-1; possible D gene TRBD1, 6 bases. Germline values: CDR1 KGHSH, CDR2 LQKENI. This CDR3 has 16 residues. Trimming removed 3 bases from V and 4 bases from J, with 18 bases in between. DNA of the CDR3: TGTGCCAGCTCACCTAGGCCAGGGGCGAAAGGCACTGAAGCTTTCTTT. It yields the protein CASSPRPGAKGTEAFF.

The rearrangement uses TRBV6-4 and TRBJ2-1; 12 bases align to TRBD2. Germline CDR1 reads MRHNA; CDR2 reads SNTAGT. Trimming at V came to 0 bases and at J to 5 bases, leaving 5 bases not matched to a gene. CDR3 length equals 17 residues. The CDR3 DNA sequence: TGTGCCAGCAGTGACTCAGGACTAGCGGGGCAAAACAATGAGCAGTTCTTC. It specifies CASSDSGLAGQNNEQFF.

The CDR3 sequence is CSASPGGINNEQFF. In nucleotides, the CDR3 is TGCAGTGCTAGTCCGGGGGGGATAAACAATGAGCAGTTCTTC. The V call is TRBV20-1, the J call TRBJ2-1; TRBD2 matches at 8 bases. Germline-derived CDR1 and CDR2 are DFQATT and SNEGSKA (reference sequence). V gave up 3 bases and J gave up 5 bases; unmatched junction bases: 6. This CDR3 region has 14 residues.

This chain uses TRBV21-1 with TRBJ2-7; no DNA check was done on the table's D call, TRBD1. TRBV21-1 is a pseudogene segment. The length of the CDR3 is 14 residues. CDR3 residues: CASSSPGQGNEQYF. CDR3 DNA sequence: TGTGCCAGCAGTTCACCGGGACAGGGAAACGAGCAGTACTTC.

This clone was seen a single time. The chain joins TRBV27 to TRBJ2-2, with D possibly matching TRBD2 (5 bases). There are 14 residues in the CDR3. V shed 6 bases and J shed 4 bases, with 12 bases lying between them. CDR1 is MNHEY, CDR2 SMNVEV, per germline (reference sequence). The CDR3 protein is CASSRGSPTGELFF. DNA for the CDR3: TGTGCCAGCAGCCGAGGGTCCCCCACCGGGGAGCTGTTTTTT.

The rearrangement links TRBV5-1 to TRBJ2-5; TRBD2 matches 7 bases. The CDR3 has 16 amino acids. Trimming cost V 0 bases and J 2 bases; bases outside gene matches: 7. CDR1 and CDR2 from the germline V gene are SGHRS and YFSETQ. Here the CDR3 reads CASSLEAAGKQETQYF. The CDR3 DNA is TGCGCCAGCAGCTTGGAGGCAGCGGGGAAACAAGAGACCCAGTACTTC.

The rearrangement uses TRBV28 and TRBJ2-4, with a possible D match to TRBD2 (6 bases). Germline V CDR1 and CDR2: MDHEN, SYDVKM. Trimming removed 3 bases from V and 13 bases from J, with 13 bases in between. CDR3 size: 12 residues. Written as DNA, the CDR3 is TGTGCCAGCAGTTTTGGGGGGTTGAGGCAGTACTTC. It yields the protein CASSFGGLRQYF.

The chain joins TRBV2 to TRBJ1-4; D gene uncertain. CDR3 length equals 13 residues. Trimming took 1 base from V and 11 from J, leaving 11 bases between them. Germline loops: CDR1 SNHLY, CDR2 FYNNEI. CDR3 in amino acids: CASSEERVWKLFF. The CDR3 coding sequence is TGTGCCAGCAGTGAAGAGAGGGTATGGAAACTGTTTTTT.

The rearrangement uses TRBV9 and TRBJ2-7, with TRBD2 identical over 10 bases. V lost 2 bases, J lost 6 bases, and 5 bases stayed unmatched. Germline lookup yields CDR1 SGDLS and CDR2 YYNGEE. This CDR3 contains 14 residues. The CDR3 sequence: CASSVASGGREQYF. DNA for the CDR3: TGTGCCAGCAGCGTGGCTAGCGGGGGTCGCGAGCAGTACTTC.

J is TRBJ1-5 and V is TRBV4-2; TRBD1 agrees at 9 bases. Germline V lookup: CDR1 LGHNA, CDR2 YNFKEQ. This CDR3 is 16 amino acids long. Germline trimming cut 0 bases from V and 2 bases from J; bases unmatched to any gene: 2. The CDR3 sequence: CASSQERTGGNQPQHF. CDR3 nucleotide sequence: TGTGCCAGCAGCCAAGAGAGGACAGGGGGCAATCAGCCCCAGCATTTT.

This chain joins TRBV9 and TRBJ1-1, with D possibly being TRBD1 (5 bases). Trimming removed 0 bases from V and 1 base from J, with 10 bases in between. CDR1 SGDLS and CDR2 YYNGEE come from the germline V gene. The CDR3 consists of 15 residues. The CDR3 loop is CASSVGWGTNTEAFF. CDR3 nucleotide sequence: TGTGCCAGCAGCGTAGGTTGGGGCACGAACACTGAAGCTTTCTTT.

A word on this clone: The sample holds other DNA sequences that translate to the same CDR3. The V and J genes are TRBV18 and TRBJ2-5; D is undetermined. CDR1 and CDR2 (germline): KGHSH, LQKENI. V was cut by 3 bases and J by 1 base, with 3 bases left in between. CDR3 length: 12 residues. CDR3 amino acids: CASSPSQETQYF. DNA for the CDR3: TGTGCCAGCTCACCCTCCCAAGAGACCCAGTACTTC.

This clone has just one count. The chain carries TRBV2 and TRBJ1-5, with a possible D match to TRBD1 (6 bases). CDR1 is SNHLY and CDR2 is FYNNEI in the germline V gene. The CDR3 totals 15 residues. Trimming took 6 bases from V and 0 from J, leaving 12 bases between them. The CDR3 coding sequence is TGTGCCAGCAGGGGCTCCAGGGGTAGCAATCAGCCCCAGCATTTT. As protein: CASRGSRGSNQPQHF.

The V gene is TRBV11-2, the J gene TRBJ2-1; 8 positions match TRBD2. After removal of 5 bases from V and 4 bases from J, the junction contained 10 bases not matched to a gene. CDR3 length: 16 amino acids. Germline lookup yields CDR1 SGHAT and CDR2 FQNNGV. The CDR3 DNA follows: TGTGCCAGCAGCCCCTCGGGAGCGGGGGTTTACAATGAGCAGTTCTTC. As protein: CASSPSGAGVYNEQFF.

This clone was counted once. The rearrangement joins TRBV6-6 to TRBJ1-5, with D tentatively TRBD1 (5 bases). This CDR3 is 13 amino acids long. V gave up 4 bases and J gave up 6 bases, with 10 bases separating them. Germline V CDR1 and CDR2: MNHNY, SVGAGI (reference sequence). CDR3 in amino acids: CASSLTVRQPQHF. In DNA form, the CDR3 reads TGTGCCAGCAGTTTGACAGTTCGTCAGCCCCAGCATTTT.

The chain uses TRBV28 and TRBJ1-1; D might be TRBD1 (5 bases). The ends were cut back, 7 bases at V and 8 bases at J, with 14 bases in the middle. From germline, CDR1 is MDHEN and CDR2 SYDVKM. The CDR3 spans 12 residues. The chain's CDR3 is CASNPPRGEAFF. The CDR3, as DNA: TGTGCCAGCAACCCCCCGCGGGGCGAAGCTTTCTTT.

This clone was found once. The rearrangement links TRBV7-6 to TRBJ1-2; perhaps TRBD1 as D (5 bases). CDR3 length equals 16 residues. V lost 3 bases and J 1 base, leaving 15 bases between the germline ends. Looked up from germline, CDR1 is SGHVS and CDR2 is FNYEAQ. CDR3 nucleotide sequence: TGTGCCAGCAGCTTGGGAGGACCTGACAGTAACTATGGCTACACCTTC. Amino acid sequence: CASSLGGPDSNYGYTF.

This clone was recorded a few times. The chain recombines TRBV3-1 (or the pseudogene TRBV3-2) with TRBJ2-7; TRBD1 agrees at 7 bases. The V and J ends lost 0 bases and 7 bases, in that order; junction bases with no gene match: 6. Looked up from germline, CDR1 is LGHDT and CDR2 is YNNKEL (reference sequence). This CDR3 is 14 amino acids long. CDR3 amino acids: CASSQEGAGGEQYF. The CDR3 bases are TGTGCCAGCAGCCAAGAAGGGGCAGGGGGTGAGCAGTACTTC.

The chain is built from TRBV27 and TRBJ1-6; unclear D gene. The CDR3 spans 15 residues. Germline V lookup: CDR1 MNHEY, CDR2 SMNVEV (reference sequence). The germline V and J ends were trimmed by 4 bases and 1 base, with 8 bases remaining between them. CDR3 protein: CASSSGWSYNSPLHF. CDR3 DNA sequence: TGTGCCAGCAGTTCCGGGTGGTCCTATAATTCACCCCTCCACTTT.

The chain recombines TRBV9 with TRBJ2-5; TRBD2 is a possible D gene (6 bases). The CDR3 totals 16 residues. V was pared by 0 bases and J by 1 base, with 13 bases between. Germline V gene data show CDR1 as SGDLS and CDR2 as YYNGEE. The CDR3 region is CASSVGVWRGQETQYF. CDR3 DNA: TGTGCCAGCAGCGTAGGGGTCTGGAGGGGCCAAGAGACCCAGTACTTC.

Of note for this clone: In the same sample, other DNA sequences code for this CDR3. This chain links TRBV12-3 or TRBV12-4 with TRBJ1-6; D is ambiguous. The germline V and J ends were trimmed by 6 bases and 0 bases, with 3 bases remaining between them. This CDR3 has 13 residues. Here the CDR3 DNA reads TGTGCCAGCAGCCTCTCCTATAATTCACCCCTCCACTTT. Translation gives CASSLSYNSPLHF.

This clone occurred once. The chain has TRBV7-8 and TRBJ1-2; no clear D. This CDR3 is built from 13 residues. Trimming cost V 1 base and J 7 bases, with 10 bases left between them. The germline V gene has CDR1 SGHVS and CDR2 FQNEAQ. The CDR3 sequence: CASSLVQAAGYTF. In nucleotides, the CDR3 is TGTGCCAGCAGCTTAGTTCAGGCTGCTGGCTACACCTTC.

J is TRBJ1-3 and V is TRBV10-3; D possibly corresponds to TRBD1 (5 bases). Germline-derived CDR1 and CDR2 are ENHRY and SYGVKD. The ends were cut back, 9 bases at V and 0 bases at J, with 18 bases in the middle. The CDR3 is 16 amino acids. This CDR3 reads CAITTSGPASGNTIYF. CDR3 coding DNA: TGTGCCATAACAACTTCAGGGCCAGCCTCTGGAAACACCATATATTTT.

The V gene is TRBV21-1, the J gene TRBJ2-2; TRBD2, as called in the table, went unchecked against the DNA. TRBV21-1 is shown as a pseudogene. This CDR3 is 18 amino acids long. Written as DNA, the CDR3 is TGTGCCAGCAGCAAAGCGGCGACTAGCGGGGTTGGCACCGGGGAGCTGTTTTTT. Its translation: CASSKAATSGVGTGELFF.

The gene calls are TRBV2 and TRBJ1-6; 7 nucleotides agree with TRBD1. V lost 6 bases to trimming and J lost 9 bases; unmatched junction nucleotides: 8. Germline CDR1 SNHLY, CDR2 FYNNEI. The CDR3 loop spans 14 amino acids. The CDR3 protein is CASRGGIGSSPLHF. The DNA of the CDR3 is TGTGCCAGCAGAGGGGGCATTGGTAGTTCACCCCTCCACTTT.

The rearrangement joins TRBV3-1 (or the pseudogene TRBV3-2) to TRBJ2-2, with D possibly being TRBD1 (6 bases). The germline gives CDR1 LGHDT, CDR2 YNNKEL (reference sequence). The V end was cut by 4 bases, the J end by 4 bases, with 16 bases between. The CDR3 has 16 residues. The CDR3 sequence is CASSLTRGHSTGELFF. The CDR3 coding sequence is TGTGCCAGCAGCCTGACCAGGGGTCATTCCACCGGGGAGCTGTTTTTT.

This chain links TRBV5-1 with TRBJ2-7; 10 nucleotides match TRBD2. This CDR3 has 14 residues. The V gene's germline CDR1 is SGHRS and CDR2 YFSETQ. V shed 7 bases, J shed 9 bases, and the junction held 13 bases outside the gene matches. The CDR3 DNA reads TGCGCCAGCGCTAGCGGGGGTAGTCCATTTATGCAGTACTTC. It yields the protein CASASGGSPFMQYF.

The V and J genes are TRBV5-1 and TRBJ2-1; D is ambiguous. The germline CDR1 and CDR2 sequences are SGHRS and YFSETQ. This CDR3 is built from 14 residues. Trimming shortened V by 2 bases and J by 2 bases, and 8 bases separated the two germline ends. CDR3 amino acids: CASSFLEAYNEQFF. CDR3 nucleotide sequence: TGCGCCAGCAGCTTTTTAGAGGCCTACAATGAGCAGTTCTTC.